These T cell receptor beta chains were read from a single sample in a study of Graves' ophthalmopathy and Graves' hyperthyroidism. A single record per CDR3 protein comes from TCRdb applying MiXCR to the multiplex PCR reads. This sample carries 170,000 or so distinct CDR3 sequences, around 39% of them seen once, and the ten largest clones take 8% to 9%. Sequencing used peripheral blood. These TCRs come from a man in his thirties or forties with Graves' ophthalmopathy. Both conserved end residues are part of each CDR3. Only some rows state a clone size, as once, few, many or a class for expanded clones.

V gene,clone size,CDR3 protein
TRBV20-1,many,CSGQADLSYEQYF
TRBV6-1,-,CASNAPNLDRRNSPLHF
TRBV29-1,many,CSVWAGTGDYEQYF
TRBV6-2/TRBV6-3,once,CASSYSPETQYF
TRBV6-5,many,CASSYLWPDTEAFF
TRBV2,-,CASSEVGLAGETQYF
TRBV6-1,many,CASSEALPGTGNNQPQHF
TRBV19,-,CASSMGASSLSEQYF
TRBV28,once,CASNTLRSAKNIQYF
TRBV2,many,CASRSGLANEQYF
TRBV7-8,-,CASSWTKSYEQYF
TRBV19,-,CASSTSISYEQYF
TRBV12-5,many,CASGLAPLLAGSGEQYF
TRBV6-1,few,CASSEFQGGEQPQHF
TRBV12-3/TRBV12-4,few,CASSFRQGMREQYF
TRBV2,once,CASSKGTGAAEAFF
TRBV19,few,CATEGGRWTEAFF
TRBV6-1,-,CASSQDRGSQYAQYF
TRBV28,-,CASSFLNEQYF
TRBV30,many,CAWTEGSSGPKNIQYF
TRBV6-1,-,CASTEVEGGDQPQHF
TRBV6-2/TRBV6-3,-,CASSYSRTIDNQPQHF
TRBV2,-,CASSEALWSLNQPQHF
TRBV6-5,many,CASRKTPVPEAFF
TRBV19,few,CASSSELAGQETQYF
TRBV28,-,CASSTPPLTFF
TRBV6-1,many,CASSEQGVRPQHF
TRBV6-2/TRBV6-3,-,CASSYSNGEGHEQYF
TRBV6-2/TRBV6-3,many,CASKPGQNSNQPQHF
TRBV4-1,-,CASSQIRQGVRETQYF
TRBV24-1,-,CATSGTSGQAYEQYF
TRBV11-2,many,CASSLPTQGIYEQYF
TRBV6-1,-,CASSEQGLPNYGYTF
TRBV24-1,many,CATSDSGTGLSYEQYF
TRBV12-3/TRBV12-4,many,CASSLGTGHQPQHF
TRBV12-3/TRBV12-4,few,CASSQGTPEAFF
TRBV28,many,CASRTGGAAYEQYF
TRBV5-6,many,CASRFGGGETQYF